This paragraph covers one TCR beta chain sequence. Antigen specificity is unknown. The data stem from a study of vaccination effects on CD4 cells after COVID-19. Here immunoSEQ multiplex PCR was the method, and the copy in TCRdb shows in-frame clones only, minus some. The sample lists under 60,000 clones, approximately 61% occurring once. The CDR3 loop spans 17 amino acids. The V gene end was trimmed by 2 bases and the J gene end by 4 bases; junction bases not matched to a gene: 11. Looked up from germline, CDR1 is LNHDA and CDR2 is SQIVND (reference sequence). Culture proceeded for approximately 9 days, and CD4+ T cells were then isolated.

This TCR came from a human donor who received a COVID-19 vaccine. The J gene is TRBJ1-1, the V gene TRBV19; 9 nucleotides line up with TRBD1. The sequences come from CD4+ T cells from PBMCs cultured without peptide, collected before COVID-19 vaccination. The CDR3 DNA reads as TGTGCCAGTAGTATACTGGGACAGGGCATGTGGGGCACTGAAGCTTTCTTT. It translates to CASSILGQGMWGTEAFF.